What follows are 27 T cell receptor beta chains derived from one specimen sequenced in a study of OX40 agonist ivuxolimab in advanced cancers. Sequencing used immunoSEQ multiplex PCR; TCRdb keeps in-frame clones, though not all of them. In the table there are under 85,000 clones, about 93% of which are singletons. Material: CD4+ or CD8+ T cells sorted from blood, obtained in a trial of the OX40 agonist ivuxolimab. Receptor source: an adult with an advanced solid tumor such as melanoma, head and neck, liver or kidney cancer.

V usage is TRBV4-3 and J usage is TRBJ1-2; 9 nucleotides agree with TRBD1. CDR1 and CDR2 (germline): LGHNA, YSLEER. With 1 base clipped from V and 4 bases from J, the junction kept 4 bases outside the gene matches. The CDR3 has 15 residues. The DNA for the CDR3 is TGCGCCAGCAGCCAAGTACAGGGGGCGAGCTATGGCTACACCTTC. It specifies CASSQVQGASYGYTF.

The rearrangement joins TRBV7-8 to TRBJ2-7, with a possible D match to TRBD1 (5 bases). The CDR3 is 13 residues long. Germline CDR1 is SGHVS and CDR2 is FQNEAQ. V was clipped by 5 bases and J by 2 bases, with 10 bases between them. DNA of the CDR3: TGTGCCAGCAGCCCAGGGCCAACCTACGAGCAGTACTTC. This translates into CASSPGPTYEQYF.

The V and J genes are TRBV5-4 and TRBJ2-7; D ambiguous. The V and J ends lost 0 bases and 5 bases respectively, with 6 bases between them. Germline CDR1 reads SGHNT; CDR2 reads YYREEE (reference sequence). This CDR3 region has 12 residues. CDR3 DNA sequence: TGTGCCAGCAGCTTGGCCGGTGACGAGCAGTACTTC. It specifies CASSLAGDEQYF. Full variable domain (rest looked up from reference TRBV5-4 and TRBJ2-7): ETGVTQSPTHLIKTRGQQVTLRCSSQSGHNTVSWYQQALGQGPQFIFQYYREEENGRGNFPPRFSGLQFPNYSSELNVNALELDDSALYLCASSLAGDEQYFGPGTRLTVT.

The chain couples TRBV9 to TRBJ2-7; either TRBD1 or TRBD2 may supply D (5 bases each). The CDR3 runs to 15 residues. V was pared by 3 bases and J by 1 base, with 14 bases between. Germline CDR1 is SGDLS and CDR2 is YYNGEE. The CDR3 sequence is CASSAGDHISYEQYF. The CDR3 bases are TGTGCCAGCAGCGCTGGGGACCATATTTCCTACGAGCAGTACTTC.

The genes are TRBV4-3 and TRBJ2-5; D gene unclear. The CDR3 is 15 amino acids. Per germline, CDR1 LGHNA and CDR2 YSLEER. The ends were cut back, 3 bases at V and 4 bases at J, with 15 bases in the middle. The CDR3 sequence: CASSQVRKAAETQYF. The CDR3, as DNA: TGCGCCAGCAGCCAGGTCCGCAAGGCAGCAGAGACCCAGTACTTC.

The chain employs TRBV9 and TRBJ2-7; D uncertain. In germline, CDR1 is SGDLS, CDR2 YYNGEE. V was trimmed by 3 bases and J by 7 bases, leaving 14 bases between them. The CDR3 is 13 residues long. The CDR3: CASSATVGREQYF. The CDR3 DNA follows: TGTGCCAGCAGCGCTACAGTGGGTCGGGAGCAGTACTTC. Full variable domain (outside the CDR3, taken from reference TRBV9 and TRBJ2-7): DSGVTQTPKHLITATGQRVTLRCSPRSGDLSVYWYQQSLDQGLQFLIQYYNGEERAKGNILERFSAQQFPDLHSELNLSSLELGDSALYFCASSATVGREQYFGPGTRLTVT.

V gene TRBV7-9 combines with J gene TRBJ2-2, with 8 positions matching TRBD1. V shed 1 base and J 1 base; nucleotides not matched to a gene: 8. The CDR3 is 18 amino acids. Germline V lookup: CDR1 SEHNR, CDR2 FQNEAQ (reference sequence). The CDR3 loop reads CASSLGPSDRGNTGELFF. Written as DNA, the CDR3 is TGTGCCAGCAGCTTAGGCCCCTCTGACAGGGGGAACACCGGGGAGCTGTTTTTT.

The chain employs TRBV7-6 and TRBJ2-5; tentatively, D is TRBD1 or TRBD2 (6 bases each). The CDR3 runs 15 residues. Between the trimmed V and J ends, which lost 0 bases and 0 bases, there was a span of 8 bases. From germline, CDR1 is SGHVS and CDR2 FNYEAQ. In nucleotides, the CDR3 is TGTGCCAGCAGCTTAGCAGGGGGGTACCAAGAGACCCAGTACTTC. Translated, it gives CASSLAGGYQETQYF.

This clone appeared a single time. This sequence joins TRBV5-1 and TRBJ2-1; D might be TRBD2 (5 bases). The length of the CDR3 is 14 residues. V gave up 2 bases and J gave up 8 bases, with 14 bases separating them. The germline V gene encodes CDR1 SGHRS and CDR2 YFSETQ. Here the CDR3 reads CASSFREVQDEQFF. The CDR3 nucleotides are TGCGCCAGCAGCTTCCGGGAAGTCCAGGATGAGCAGTTCTTC. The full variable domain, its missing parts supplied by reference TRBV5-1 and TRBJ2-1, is KAGVTQTPRYLIKTRGQQVTLSCSPISGHRSVSWYQQTPGQGLQFLFEYFSETQRNKGNFPGRFSGRQFSNSRSEMNVSTLELGDSALYLCASSFREVQDEQFFGPGTRLTVL.

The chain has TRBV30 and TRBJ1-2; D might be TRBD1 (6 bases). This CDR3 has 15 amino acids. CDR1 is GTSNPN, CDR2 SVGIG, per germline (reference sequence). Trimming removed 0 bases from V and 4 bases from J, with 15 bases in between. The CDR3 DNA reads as TGTGCCTGGAGTGTATACAGGGTGCATCCCTATGGCTACACCTTC. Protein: CAWSVYRVHPYGYTF. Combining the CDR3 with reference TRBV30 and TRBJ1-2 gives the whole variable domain SQTIHQWPATLVQPVGSPLSLECTVEGTSNPNLYWYRQAAGRGLQLLFYSVGIGQISSEVPQNLSASRPQDRQFILSSKKLLLSDSGFYLCAWSVYRVHPYGYTFGSGTRLTVV.

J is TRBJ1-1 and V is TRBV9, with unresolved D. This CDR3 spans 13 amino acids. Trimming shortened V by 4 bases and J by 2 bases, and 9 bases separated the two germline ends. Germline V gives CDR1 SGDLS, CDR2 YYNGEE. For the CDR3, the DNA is TGTGCCAGCAGCCCAGAAGGTAACACTGAAGCTTTCTTT. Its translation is CASSPEGNTEAFF. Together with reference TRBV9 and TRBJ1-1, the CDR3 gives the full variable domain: DSGVTQTPKHLITATGQRVTLRCSPRSGDLSVYWYQQSLDQGLQFLIQYYNGEERAKGNILERFSAQQFPDLHSELNLSSLELGDSALYFCASSPEGNTEAFFGQGTRLTVV.

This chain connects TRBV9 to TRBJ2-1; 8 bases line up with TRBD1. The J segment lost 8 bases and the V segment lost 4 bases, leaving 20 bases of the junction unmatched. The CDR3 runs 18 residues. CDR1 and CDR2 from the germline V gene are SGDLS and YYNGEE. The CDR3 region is CASSPTRRGQVHHDEQFF. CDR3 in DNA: TGTGCCAGCAGCCCCACCCGGAGGGGACAGGTCCACCACGATGAGCAGTTCTTC.

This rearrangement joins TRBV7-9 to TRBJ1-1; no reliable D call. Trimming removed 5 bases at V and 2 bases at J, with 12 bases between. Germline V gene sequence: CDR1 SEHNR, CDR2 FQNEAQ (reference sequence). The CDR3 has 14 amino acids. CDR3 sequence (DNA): TGTGCCAGCAGCAGCTCATTCATTAACACTGAAGCTTTCTTT. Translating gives CASSSSFINTEAFF.

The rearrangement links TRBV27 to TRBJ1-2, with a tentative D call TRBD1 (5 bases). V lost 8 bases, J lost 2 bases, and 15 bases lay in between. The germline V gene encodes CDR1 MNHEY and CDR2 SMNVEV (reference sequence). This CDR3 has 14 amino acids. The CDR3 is CASAGGGENYGYTF. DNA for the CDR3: TGTGCCAGCGCCGGCGGAGGGGAGAACTATGGCTACACCTTC.

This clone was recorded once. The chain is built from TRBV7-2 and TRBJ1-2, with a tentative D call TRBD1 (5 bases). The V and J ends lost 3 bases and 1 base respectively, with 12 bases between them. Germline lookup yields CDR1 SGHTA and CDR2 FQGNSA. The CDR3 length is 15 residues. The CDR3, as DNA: TGTGCCAGCAGCTTTGAACAGGCCCGTAACTATGGCTACACCTTC. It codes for CASSFEQARNYGYTF.

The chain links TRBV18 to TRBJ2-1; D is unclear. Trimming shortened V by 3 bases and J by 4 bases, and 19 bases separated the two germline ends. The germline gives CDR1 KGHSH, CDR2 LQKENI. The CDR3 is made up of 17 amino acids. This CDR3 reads CASSPMTTRQVYNEQFF. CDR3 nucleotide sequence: TGTGCCAGCTCACCCATGACAACCCGCCAAGTTTACAATGAGCAGTTCTTC.

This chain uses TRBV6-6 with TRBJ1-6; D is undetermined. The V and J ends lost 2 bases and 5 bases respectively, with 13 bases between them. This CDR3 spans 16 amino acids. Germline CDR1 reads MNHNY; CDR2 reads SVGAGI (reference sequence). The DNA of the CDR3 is TGTGCCAGCAGTTACGGTTTGTGGGGTGATAATTCACCCCTCCACTTT. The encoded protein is CASSYGLWGDNSPLHF.

This CDR3 is CASSIRGNQPQHF. The DNA of the CDR3 is TGTGCCAGTAGTATAAGAGGGAATCAGCCCCAGCATTTT. This chain joins TRBV19 and TRBJ1-5, with no clear D. V was clipped by 2 bases and J by 4 bases, with 6 bases between them. Germline loops: CDR1 LNHDA, CDR2 SQIVND (reference sequence). This CDR3 has 13 residues.

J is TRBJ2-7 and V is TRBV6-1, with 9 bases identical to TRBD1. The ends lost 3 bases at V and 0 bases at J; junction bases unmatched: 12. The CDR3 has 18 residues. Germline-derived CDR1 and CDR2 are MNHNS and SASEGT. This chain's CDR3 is CASSDTHKTGGSSYEQYF. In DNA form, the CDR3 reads TGTGCCAGCAGTGATACCCACAAGACAGGGGGGAGCTCCTACGAGCAGTACTTC.

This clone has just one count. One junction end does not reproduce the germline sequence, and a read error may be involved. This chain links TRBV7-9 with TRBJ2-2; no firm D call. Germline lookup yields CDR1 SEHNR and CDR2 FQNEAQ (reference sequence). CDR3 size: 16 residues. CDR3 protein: CASSLIWQINTGELFF. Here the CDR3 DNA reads TGCGCCAGCAGCCTCATCTGGCAGATCAACACCGGGGAGCTGTTTTTT.

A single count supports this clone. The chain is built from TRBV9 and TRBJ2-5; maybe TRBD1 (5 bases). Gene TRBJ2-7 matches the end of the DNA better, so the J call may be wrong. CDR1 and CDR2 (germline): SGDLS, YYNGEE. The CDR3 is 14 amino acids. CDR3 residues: CASSVAGSQGEQYF. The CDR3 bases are TGTGCCAGCAGCGTAGCAGGGTCCCAGGGCGAGCAGTACTTC.

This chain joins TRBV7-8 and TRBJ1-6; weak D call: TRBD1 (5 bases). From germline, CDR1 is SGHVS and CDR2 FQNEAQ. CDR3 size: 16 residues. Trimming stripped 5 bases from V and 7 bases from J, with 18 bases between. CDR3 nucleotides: TGTGCCAGCAGCCAACTCATACAGGACGCAAATTCACCCCTCCACTTT. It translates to CASSQLIQDANSPLHF.

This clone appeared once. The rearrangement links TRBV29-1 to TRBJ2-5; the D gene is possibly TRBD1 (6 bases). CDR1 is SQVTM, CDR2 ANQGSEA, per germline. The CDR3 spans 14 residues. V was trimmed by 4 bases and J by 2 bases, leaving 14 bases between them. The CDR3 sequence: CSVGPTGIQETQYF. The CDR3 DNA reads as TGCAGCGTTGGTCCGACAGGAATTCAAGAGACCCAGTACTTC.

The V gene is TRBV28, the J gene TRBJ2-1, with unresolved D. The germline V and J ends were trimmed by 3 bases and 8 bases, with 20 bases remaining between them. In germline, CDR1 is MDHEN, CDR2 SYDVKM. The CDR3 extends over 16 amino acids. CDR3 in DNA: TGTGCCAGCAGTTTTACGCGGCCCCCCCGTGGGGATGAGCAGTTCTTC. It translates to CASSFTRPPRGDEQFF.

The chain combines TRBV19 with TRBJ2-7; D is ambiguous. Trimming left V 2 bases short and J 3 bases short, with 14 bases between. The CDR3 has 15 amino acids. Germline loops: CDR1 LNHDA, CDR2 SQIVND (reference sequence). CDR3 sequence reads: CASSINRQPRYEQYF. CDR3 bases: TGTGCCAGTAGTATAAATAGGCAGCCCCGCTACGAGCAGTACTTC.

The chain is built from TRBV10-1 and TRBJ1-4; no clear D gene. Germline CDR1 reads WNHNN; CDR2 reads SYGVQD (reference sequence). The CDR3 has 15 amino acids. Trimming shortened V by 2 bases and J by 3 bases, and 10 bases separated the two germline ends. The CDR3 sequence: CASSEDGHPNEKLFF. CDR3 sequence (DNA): TGCGCCAGCAGTGAGGACGGGCACCCTAATGAAAAACTGTTTTTT.

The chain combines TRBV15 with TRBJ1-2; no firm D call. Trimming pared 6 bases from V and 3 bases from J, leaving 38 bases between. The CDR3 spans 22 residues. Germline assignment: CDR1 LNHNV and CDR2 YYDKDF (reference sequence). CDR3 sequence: CATRALVDGQIVVEGKDYGYTF. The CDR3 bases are TGTGCCACCAGGGCCCTCGTGGACGGGCAGATCGTTGTGGAGGGTAAGGACTATGGCTACACCTTC.